One sample yielded the 4 T cell receptor beta chains listed below, sequenced in a study of T cell responses to AZD1222 COVID-19 vaccine. The table came from immunoSEQ multiplex PCR; TCRdb's copy has only in-frame clones and leaves some out. Among 120,000 to 150,000 clones listed, approximately 91% were seen once. The sample was peripheral blood, taken 28 days after the second AZD1222 dose. These receptors were taken from an adult who received the AZD1222 COVID-19 vaccine.

This chain links TRBV18 with TRBJ1-2; D is unclear. The CDR3 has 14 amino acids. The germline CDR1 and CDR2 sequences are KGHSH and LQKENI. V was pared by 0 bases and J by 4 bases, with 9 bases between. The CDR3 protein is CASSPPQQAYGYTF. DNA of the CDR3: TGTGCCAGCTCACCACCTCAGCAGGCCTATGGCTACACCTTC.

J is TRBJ2-1 and V is TRBV7-3; 9 nucleotides align to TRBD1. Germline V lookup: CDR1 SGHTA, CDR2 FQGTGA. J gave up 6 bases and V 5 bases, and 8 bases lay outside the gene matches. The CDR3 is 15 residues long. DNA for the CDR3: TGTGCCAGCAGCGCTCCCGGGACAGGGTTCAATGAGCAGTTCTTC. Protein: CASSAPGTGFNEQFF.

The chain uses TRBV10-2 and TRBJ1-5, with 7 bases fitting TRBD1. This CDR3 contains 15 residues. V gave up 4 bases and J gave up 1 base; unmatched junction bases: 4. Germline CDR1 WSHSY, CDR2 SAAADI. The CDR3: CASSAGGISNQPQHF. The CDR3 DNA is TGCGCCAGCAGTGCAGGGGGGATAAGCAATCAGCCCCAGCATTTT.

The chain uses TRBV29-1 and TRBJ2-5; D might be TRBD1 (6 bases). CDR3 size: 10 residues. Germline CDR1 and CDR2: SQVTM and ANQGSEA. V was shortened by 7 bases and J by 7 bases, with 10 bases between the two germline ends. The CDR3 loop reads CSAKTGTQYF. Here the CDR3 DNA reads TGCAGCGCTAAGACAGGGACCCAGTACTTC.